Shown below are 6 T cell receptor beta chains from a single sample sequenced in a study of T cells in Graves' hyperthyroidism and ophthalmopathy. Regions amplified from RNA transcripts were the TCR beta CDR3 regions. The HTBI set primed first-round TCR CDR3 RT-PCR. MiXCR was run by TCRdb on the multiplex PCR reads, yielding one entry per CDR3 protein. The table lists more than 300,000 distinct CDR3 sequences, about 17% of them singletons. The specimen sequenced was blood. These receptors were collected from a woman aged 30 to 39 with Graves' hyperthyroidism that later progressed to Graves' ophthalmopathy.

The sample holds many counts of this clonotype. The rearrangement joins TRBV2 to TRBJ1-5; D gene uncertain. The CDR3 is 14 amino acids. V lost 8 bases, J lost 4 bases, and 15 bases lay in between. Germline V gives CDR1 SNHLY, CDR2 FYNNEI. CDR3 sequence (DNA): TGTGCCAGCCGTGTTGGGGTTCCAAATCAGCCCCAGCATTTT. It specifies CASRVGVPNQPQHF.

In this sample, this clonotype turned up many times. The chain links TRBV28 to TRBJ2-5; TRBD1 is a possible D gene (5 bases). Germline V gives CDR1 MDHEN, CDR2 SYDVKM. This CDR3 comprises 15 residues. Trimming took off 2 bases at V and 3 bases at J, with 13 bases between the two ends. CDR3: CASSLALAGKETQYF. The CDR3, as DNA: TGTGCCAGCAGTTTAGCGCTCGCAGGGAAAGAGACCCAGTACTTC. Variable domain in full (rest from reference TRBV28 and TRBJ2-5): DVKVTQSSRYLVKRTGEKVFLECVQDMDHENMFWYRQDPGLGLRLIYFSYDVKMKEKGDIPEGYSVSREKKERFSLILESASTNQTSMYLCASSLALAGKETQYFGPGTRLLVL.

This clonotype has ten or more counts. This rearrangement joins TRBV3-1 to TRBJ1-1; D gene unclear. The germline V gene has CDR1 LGHDT and CDR2 YNNKEL (reference sequence). The CDR3 is made up of 14 amino acids. Trimming took 0 bases from V and 4 from J, leaving 9 bases between them. The CDR3 region is CASSQEGWGTEAFF. The CDR3 DNA reads TGTGCCAGCAGCCAAGAGGGATGGGGCACTGAAGCTTTCTTT.

This clonotype was counted many times. This rearrangement joins TRBV28 to TRBJ2-7; unclear D gene. This CDR3 is 13 amino acids long. Germline V gene data show CDR1 as MDHEN and CDR2 as SYDVKM. V was pared by 4 bases and J by 3 bases, with 10 bases between. The CDR3 spells CASSSAFSYEQYF. The DNA for the CDR3 is TGTGCCAGCAGTTCCGCCTTCAGCTACGAGCAGTACTTC.

This clonotype was observed many times. The chain recombines TRBV6-1 with TRBJ2-5; 7 bases are a match to TRBD1. Germline CDR1 and CDR2: MNHNS and SASEGT. V shed 5 bases, J shed 2 bases, and the junction held 8 bases outside the gene matches. The CDR3 loop spans 15 amino acids. CDR3 in DNA: TGTGCCAGCAGTCCAGACAGGGTTCTGCAAGAGACCCAGTACTTC. Translation gives CASSPDRVLQETQYF.

This clonotype is judged medium-sized. This chain joins TRBV12-3 or TRBV12-4 and TRBJ2-7; 9 bases map to TRBD1. CDR3 size: 14 residues. The V and J ends lost 5 bases and 5 bases, in that order; junction bases with no gene match: 7. DNA for the CDR3: TGTGCCAGCAGTCTACAGGGGGCGAACCACGAGCAGTACTTC. This gives the protein CASSLQGANHEQYF.